This entry describes one TCR beta chain. This record belongs to a study of blood T cell repertoires in COVID-19. The ends lost 3 bases at V and 4 bases at J; junction bases unmatched: 8. The germline V gene encodes CDR1 KGHSH and CDR2 LQKENI. The CDR3 length is 17 residues. The method was immunoSEQ multiplex PCR; TCRdb's version includes in-frame clones alone and lacks a portion of them. Of some 75,000 clones detected, over 80% appear once; the ten largest clones hold around 13%. The sequenced material came from peripheral blood. The TCR sequence derives from a man aged 50-59 years with COVID-19, enrolled during active disease. V is TRBV18 and J is TRBJ2-6; 8 bases agree with TRBD2. The CDR3 loop is CASSPFSGNAGANVLTF. The CDR3 DNA reads TGTGCCAGCTCACCCTTTAGCGGGAATGCCGGGGCCAACGTCCTGACTTTC.